This T cell receptor (beta chain) was identified in a study of Ad26.COV2.S vaccination and SARS-CoV-2 variants. Overall study context: Donor participated within the Ad26.COV2.S arm of the COV1001 trial. Ad26.COV2.S shots went into the muscle once or twice, 56 days apart.

The repertoire was sequenced with immunoSEQ multiplex PCR; TCRdb's copy has only in-frame clones and lacks some. The repertoire holds 200,000 to 300,000 clones, with approximately 88% as singletons. Specified treatment: roughly 20 received Ad26.COV2.S at low or high dose, single or two shots; about five received placebo; per-sample allocation not given. Day 63 after the first injection of vaccine or placebo was the sampling time. The CDR3 runs to 16 residues. The V gene lost 2 bases and the J gene lost 2 bases, with 14 bases spanning the gap. Germline V gene data show CDR1 as SGDLS and CDR2 as YYNGEE.

The J gene is TRBJ1-3, the V gene TRBV9, with D tentatively TRBD1 (5 bases). This specimen consisted of peripheral blood, obtained in a trial of Ad26.COV2.S vaccine versus placebo. The sequence was collected from a person aged 18-65 years who received the Ad26.COV2.S COVID-19 vaccine or a placebo. Here the CDR3 DNA reads TGTGCCAGCAGCGTGGGGCTGGGGGAGCCTGGAAACACCATATATTTT. This gives the protein CASSVGLGEPGNTIYF.